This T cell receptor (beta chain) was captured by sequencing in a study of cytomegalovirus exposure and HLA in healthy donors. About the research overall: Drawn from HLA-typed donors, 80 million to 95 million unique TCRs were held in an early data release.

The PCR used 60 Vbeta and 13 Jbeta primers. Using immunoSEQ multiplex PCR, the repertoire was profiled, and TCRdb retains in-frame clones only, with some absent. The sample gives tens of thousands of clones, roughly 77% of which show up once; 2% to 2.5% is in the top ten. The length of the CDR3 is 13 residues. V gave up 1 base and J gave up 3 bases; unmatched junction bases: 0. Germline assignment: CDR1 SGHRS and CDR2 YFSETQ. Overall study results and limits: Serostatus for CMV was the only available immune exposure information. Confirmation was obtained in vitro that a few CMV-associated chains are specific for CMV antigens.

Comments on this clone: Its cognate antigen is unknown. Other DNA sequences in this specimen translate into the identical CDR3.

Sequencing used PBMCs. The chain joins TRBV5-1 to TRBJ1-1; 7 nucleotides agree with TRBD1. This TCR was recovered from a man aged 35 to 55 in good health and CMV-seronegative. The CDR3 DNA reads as TGCGCCAGCAGCTTGCAGGGGGACACTGAAGCTTTCTTT. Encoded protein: CASSLQGDTEAFF.